This T cell receptor beta chain was identified during a study of shared clonotypes between healthy human individuals. This clone appeared a few times. Its antigen is currently unknown. The unsorted samples had some 90 million PBMCs used for genomic DNA. In the study's own analysis: ImmunoSEQ gave junction-only sequences without quality scores, so filtering differed. Method: immunoSEQ multiplex PCR; TCRdb's copy keeps in-frame clones and lacks some. V, J and clone size derive from that table, while D and trimming were established from the DNA sequence. The sample holds some 510,000 clones, 79% seen once. Between the trimmed V and J ends, which lost 1 base and 9 bases, there was a span of 6 bases. The CDR3 sequence is 12 residues long. CDR1 is SGHTA and CDR2 is FQGNSA in the germline V gene. Study-level results: Sampling included only blood; tissue repertoires likely differ.

The clonotype was recovered from a middle-aged woman in good health. Some clones in this sample may be carry-over from other donors' samples. The rearrangement links TRBV7-2 to TRBJ2-2, with D unclear. Sequencing used PBMCs. The CDR3 region is CASSLVGRELFF. The CDR3 nucleotides read TGTGCCAGCAGCTTAGTGGGAAGGGAGCTGTTTTTT.